The rows below give T cell receptor beta chains drawn from one sample of a study of shared clonotypes between healthy human individuals. TCRdb's table, derived via immunoSEQ multiplex PCR, lists solely in-frame clones and lacks some. The sample shows approximately 650,000 clones, about 95% of them seen only once. Sequencing input: naive CD8+ T cells sorted from blood. Receptors were obtained from a woman aged 25 to 39 in good health. Each CDR3 is given with its conserved first and last residue. Each record gives: J gene, V gene, D gene, clone size, CDR3 protein, CDR3 DNA. A D gene is named only where the DNA matches it firmly. Clone sizes are given selectively: once, few, many, or a class where the clone is expanded.

TRBJ2-1 | TRBV2 | TRBD2 | NA | CASSQTRLAGTYNEQFF | TGTGCCAGCAGTCAAACCCGACTAGCGGGGACCTACAATGAGCAGTTCTTC
TRBJ2-1 | TRBV6-5 | NA | NA | CASSYGYEQFF | TGTGCCAGCAGTTACGGGTATGAGCAGTTCTTC
TRBJ2-1 | TRBV11-2 | NA | NA | CASSSLNYNEQFF | TGTGCCAGCAGCTCCCTAAACTACAATGAGCAGTTCTTC
TRBJ2-3 | TRBV5-4 | NA | NA | CASSTRDLSSTDTQYF | TGTGCCAGCAGCACCCGGGACTTGTCTAGCACAGATACGCAGTATTTT
TRBJ2-7 | TRBV25-1 | NA | NA | CASSPGIYEQYF | TGTGCCAGCAGCCCCGGGATCTACGAGCAGTACTTC
TRBJ2-1 | TRBV5-8 | TRBD1 | NA | CASRRDRGIHNEQFF | TGTGCCAGCAGGCGGGACAGGGGTATCCACAATGAGCAGTTCTTC
TRBJ2-1 | TRBV29-1 | TRBD2 | NA | CSVQAGGNEQFF | TGCAGCGTTCAGGCGGGAGGCAATGAGCAGTTCTTC
TRBJ2-1 | TRBV27 | TRBD2 | once | CASSPGTSGREEQFF | TGTGCCAGCAGTCCCGGGACTAGCGGGAGGGAAGAGCAGTTCTTC
TRBJ1-1 | TRBV28 | NA | NA | CASSWTHTEAFF | TGTGCCAGCAGTTGGACCCACACTGAAGCTTTCTTT
TRBJ2-7 | TRBV6-1 | NA | NA | CASSEARGPSNLGEQYF | TGTGCCAGCAGTGAAGCAAGAGGGCCCAGTAACCTGGGCGAGCAGTACTTC
TRBJ2-7 | TRBV29-1 | TRBD2 | NA | CSFVGGSSYEQYF | TGCAGCTTCGTGGGGGGGTCCTCCTACGAGCAGTACTTC
TRBJ2-1 | TRBV11-2 | TRBD2 | NA | CASSLETSGIYNEQFF | TGTGCCAGCAGCTTAGAAACTAGCGGGATTTACAATGAGCAGTTCTTC
TRBJ2-7 | TRBV9 | NA | NA | CASSGGGGASEQYF | TGTGCCAGCAGCGGGGGTGGAGGGGCTAGCGAGCAGTACTTC
TRBJ1-1 | TRBV27 | TRBD1 | NA | CASSYQGQGGNTEAFF | TGTGCCAGCAGTTACCAGGGACAGGGGGGAAACACTGAAGCTTTCTTT
TRBJ2-1 | TRBV27 | TRBD2 | NA | CASSLGGVVNEQFF | TGTGCCAGCAGTTTAGGGGGGGTGGTCAATGAGCAGTTCTTC
TRBJ1-1 | TRBV7-8 | NA | NA | CASSLFRGGTEAFF | TGTGCCAGCAGCTTATTCCGGGGAGGCACTGAAGCTTTCTTT
TRBJ2-7 | TRBV30 | NA | NA | CAWSPRGALGYEQYF | TGTGCCTGGAGCCCTCGGGGGGCCCTAGGGTACGAGCAGTACTTC
TRBJ2-1 | TRBV5-6 | NA | once | CASSPLRGSYNEQFF | TGTGCCAGCAGCCCCCTACGGGGATCCTACAATGAGCAGTTCTTC
TRBJ1-2 | TRBV7-9 | TRBD1 | NA | CASSLDRQGERGYTF | TGTGCCAGCAGCTTAGATCGTCAGGGGGAGAGGGGCTACACCTTC
TRBJ2-7 | TRBV4-1 | TRBD1 | NA | CASSHLQGVFYEQYF | TGCGCCAGCAGCCACCTCCAGGGGGTGTTCTACGAGCAGTACTTC
TRBJ2-3 | TRBV11-2 | TRBD2 | NA | CASSVLAGGPRTDTQYF | TGTGCCAGCAGCGTGCTAGCGGGAGGGCCTCGCACAGATACGCAGTATTTT
TRBJ1-1 | TRBV6-5 | TRBD1 | NA | CASSYRDRVNTEAFF | TGTGCCAGCAGTTACCGGGACAGGGTGAACACTGAAGCTTTCTTT
TRBJ2-1 | TRBV11-2 | NA | NA | CASSLETTYNEQFF | TGTGCCAGCAGCTTAGAGACTACCTACAATGAGCAGTTCTTC
TRBJ2-1 | TRBV5-1 | TRBD2 | NA | CASSLATSGGSYNEQFF | TGCGCCAGCAGCTTGGCTACTAGCGGAGGCTCCTACAATGAGCAGTTCTTC
TRBJ2-7 | TRBV27 | TRBD1 | NA | CASSLGQGAYEQYF | TGTGCCAGCAGTTTGGGGCAGGGGGCCTACGAGCAGTACTTC
TRBJ1-4 | TRBV5-1 | NA | NA | CASREPNEKLFF | TGCGCCAGCAGAGAGCCTAATGAAAAACTGTTTTTT